This section outlines one T cell receptor (beta chain) sequence together with its context. Its antigen remains unidentified. These data come from a study of cytomegalovirus exposure and HLA in healthy donors. Samples came from healthy bone marrow donors. V was trimmed by 2 bases and J by 10 bases, leaving 19 bases between them. Looked up from germline, CDR1 is MNHEY and CDR2 is SMNVEV (reference sequence). CDR3 length: 15 residues. Findings and limits, study-wide: Most likely, a cluster of highly shared sequence variants arose as a sequencing artifact.

A multiplex PCR was run with 60 Vbeta primers and 13 Jbeta primers. Sequenced by immunoSEQ multiplex PCR; TCRdb stores in-frame clones only, minus some. The table shows over 65,000 clones, with around 74% occurring only once. The sample comprised PBMCs. This chain uses TRBV27 with TRBJ2-3, with D uncertain. This receptor was identified in a woman in her 30s in good health and CMV-seropositive. The DNA for the CDR3 is TGTGCCAGCAGTTTAGTCGGGTCAGTCTATCAAGCGCAGTATTTT. Protein: CASSLVGSVYQAQYF.